These T cell receptor beta chains were read from a single sample in a study of blood T cell repertoires in COVID-19. The data were produced by immunoSEQ multiplex PCR, yet TCRdb's version contains in-frame clones alone and is incomplete. The data contain approximately 400,000 clones, about 90% of them singletons. Sequences were obtained from PBMCs or T cells enriched from blood (not recorded which). The receptors originated from a man aged 30 to 39 who had recovered from COVID-19. Both conserved end residues are part of each CDR3. Fields, in order: CDR3 DNA, CDR3 protein, V gene, D gene, clone size, CDR3 length, J gene. D genes are given only for firm matches. Size tells how often a clone was seen (once, few, many) or the class of an expanded clone, and some rows leave it out.

CDR3nt: TGTGCCAGCAGTCGATCCGCGCCAGGGGTTTATAGCAATCAGCCCCAGCATTTT
CDR3aa: CASSRSAPGVYSNQPQHF
v_gene: TRBV7-9
d_gene: -
abundance: -
len: 18
j_gene: TRBJ1-5

CDR3nt: TGTGCCAGCTCGCCACTCGGGTTGGCTGAAGCTTTCTTT
CDR3aa: CASSPLGLAEAFF
v_gene: TRBV18
d_gene: -
abundance: -
len: 13
j_gene: TRBJ1-1

CDR3nt: TGTGCCTTAGGGATAGCGGGGGGACCTAATGAGCAGTTCTTC
CDR3aa: CALGIAGGPNEQFF
v_gene: TRBV30
d_gene: TRBD2
abundance: once
len: 14
j_gene: TRBJ2-1

CDR3nt: TGCGCCTGGGACAAAACGTTAGGGCGGGGGCAAGGGTATGAGCAGTTCTTC
CDR3aa: CAWDKTLGRGQGYEQFF
v_gene: TRBV10-1
d_gene: -
abundance: -
len: 17
j_gene: TRBJ2-1

CDR3nt: TGTGCCAGCAGCAACAGAGGTGGCGGGAACATTCAGTACTTC
CDR3aa: CASSNRGGGNIQYF
v_gene: TRBV7-2
d_gene: -
abundance: -
len: 14
j_gene: TRBJ2-4

CDR3nt: TGTGCCTCTTGGACAGGGGGGTACGAGCAGTACTTC
CDR3aa: CASWTGGYEQYF
v_gene: TRBV30
d_gene: TRBD1
abundance: -
len: 12
j_gene: TRBJ2-7

CDR3nt: TGTGCCACGAACCCGGGACTAGCCGCCTACGAGCAGTACTTC
CDR3aa: CATNPGLAAYEQYF
v_gene: TRBV19
d_gene: TRBD2
abundance: -
len: 14
j_gene: TRBJ2-7

CDR3nt: TGCGCCAGCAGCTCACAGGGAAACGAGCAGTACTTC
CDR3aa: CASSSQGNEQYF
v_gene: TRBV5-1
d_gene: -
abundance: -
len: 12
j_gene: TRBJ2-7

CDR3nt: TGTGCCAGCAGCTCCTCGACTTCCCCCGGGGGGGAGCTGTTTTTT
CDR3aa: CASSSSTSPGGELFF
v_gene: TRBV7-2
d_gene: -
abundance: -
len: 15
j_gene: TRBJ2-2

CDR3nt: TGTGCCAGCAGCCCTCTAGCGGGGGGGATTACCGGGGAGCTGTTTTTT
CDR3aa: CASSPLAGGITGELFF
v_gene: TRBV3-1/TRBV3-2
d_gene: TRBD2
abundance: once
len: 16
j_gene: TRBJ2-2

CDR3nt: TGCGCCAGCAGCCAAGAAGGCAGGGTGAACACTGAAGCTTTCTTT
CDR3aa: CASSQEGRVNTEAFF
v_gene: TRBV4-1
d_gene: -
abundance: -
len: 15
j_gene: TRBJ1-1

CDR3nt: TGCGCCAGCAAGGGGGCCGGTCCGTCCTACGAGCAGTACTTC
CDR3aa: CASKGAGPSYEQYF
v_gene: TRBV10-2
d_gene: TRBD1
abundance: -
len: 14
j_gene: TRBJ2-7

CDR3nt: TGCGCCAGCAGCCATGGGACAGGTACGAATTCACCCCTCCACTTT
CDR3aa: CASSHGTGTNSPLHF
v_gene: TRBV4-3
d_gene: TRBD1
abundance: -
len: 15
j_gene: TRBJ1-6

CDR3nt: TGTGCCAGCAGGGACCGGGGTCTAAAACTGTTTTTT
CDR3aa: CASRDRGLKLFF
v_gene: TRBV12-3/TRBV12-4
d_gene: -
abundance: -
len: 12
j_gene: TRBJ1-4

CDR3nt: TGTGCCAGCAGTTACTCGGACAGGGGGTACTATGGCTACACCTTC
CDR3aa: CASSYSDRGYYGYTF
v_gene: TRBV6-5
d_gene: TRBD1
abundance: -
len: 15
j_gene: TRBJ1-2

CDR3nt: TGTGCCAGCAGCCCTCGTAACCTCCTAGCCTACGAGCAGTACTTC
CDR3aa: CASSPRNLLAYEQYF
v_gene: TRBV7-2
d_gene: -
abundance: -
len: 15
j_gene: TRBJ2-7

CDR3nt: TGTGCCAGCGCCCGGACAGAGAACTATGGCTACACCTTC
CDR3aa: CASARTENYGYTF
v_gene: TRBV27
d_gene: -
abundance: -
len: 13
j_gene: TRBJ1-2

CDR3nt: TGTGCCAGCTCACCAGCCGGACAGACTTATGGCTACACCTTC
CDR3aa: CASSPAGQTYGYTF
v_gene: TRBV18
d_gene: -
abundance: -
len: 14
j_gene: TRBJ1-2

CDR3nt: TGTGCCAGCATCCCGGGACACCGGATGGGCTCTGGGGCCAACGTCCTGACTTTC
CDR3aa: CASIPGHRMGSGANVLTF
v_gene: TRBV21-1
d_gene: -
abundance: -
len: 18
j_gene: TRBJ2-6

CDR3nt: TGTGCCACCCAGACAGGGACTAATGAAAAACTGTTTTTT
CDR3aa: CATQTGTNEKLFF
v_gene: TRBV10-3
d_gene: TRBD1
abundance: -
len: 13
j_gene: TRBJ1-4

CDR3nt: TGTGCCAGCAGCCACATAGACAGGGTGTTCGGCTACACCTTC
CDR3aa: CASSHIDRVFGYTF
v_gene: TRBV14
d_gene: TRBD1
abundance: -
len: 14
j_gene: TRBJ1-2

CDR3nt: TGTGCCAGCAGCCATTCCGGGGAGGGCGTTCAGCCCCAGCATTTT
CDR3aa: CASSHSGEGVQPQHF
v_gene: TRBV28
d_gene: -
abundance: -
len: 15
j_gene: TRBJ1-5

CDR3nt: TGCAGCGCTGCCGTGGGACAGGGCACCTACGAGCAGTACTTC
CDR3aa: CSAAVGQGTYEQYF
v_gene: TRBV29-1
d_gene: TRBD1
abundance: -
len: 14
j_gene: TRBJ2-7

CDR3nt: TGTGCCAGCTCCTCCGGGACAGGGTCTATCGAGCAGTACTTC
CDR3aa: CASSSGTGSIEQYF
v_gene: TRBV18
d_gene: TRBD1
abundance: -
len: 14
j_gene: TRBJ2-7

CDR3nt: TGTGCCAGCAGAGAGAGCGGGGTCTCCTACGAGCAGTACTTC
CDR3aa: CASRESGVSYEQYF
v_gene: TRBV6-5
d_gene: TRBD2
abundance: -
len: 14
j_gene: TRBJ2-7

CDR3nt: TGCGCCAGCAGCCCTGGGACAGTTAACTATGGCTACACCTTC
CDR3aa: CASSPGTVNYGYTF
v_gene: TRBV5-1
d_gene: TRBD1
abundance: -
len: 14
j_gene: TRBJ1-2

CDR3nt: TGTGCCAGCAACCAGGGGGTTCCTAACACCGGGGAGCTGTTTTTT
CDR3aa: CASNQGVPNTGELFF
v_gene: TRBV19
d_gene: TRBD1
abundance: -
len: 15
j_gene: TRBJ2-2

CDR3nt: TGCGCCAGCAGCTCGACAGGGGGGTTGGAGACCCAGTACTTC
CDR3aa: CASSSTGGLETQYF
v_gene: TRBV5-1
d_gene: TRBD1
abundance: -
len: 14
j_gene: TRBJ2-5

CDR3nt: TGTGCCAGCAGCCTTACAGGGAATCAGCCCCAGCATTTT
CDR3aa: CASSLTGNQPQHF
v_gene: TRBV9
d_gene: -
abundance: -
len: 13
j_gene: TRBJ1-5

CDR3nt: TGTGCTAGTGGTTTGGTACGACAGATGAACACTGAAGCTTTCTTT
CDR3aa: CASGLVRQMNTEAFF
v_gene: TRBV12-5
d_gene: -
abundance: -
len: 15
j_gene: TRBJ1-1

CDR3nt: TGTGCCAGCTTATTGGGGGAGATAGCCCAGCGGGATGAGCAGTTCTTC
CDR3aa: CASLLGEIAQRDEQFF
v_gene: TRBV7-9
d_gene: -
abundance: -
len: 16
j_gene: TRBJ2-1

CDR3nt: TGTGCCTGCCGAGAAACGGGGGAGCAGTTCTTC
CDR3aa: CACRETGEQFF
v_gene: TRBV19
d_gene: -
abundance: -
len: 11
j_gene: TRBJ2-1

CDR3nt: TGTGCCACCAGCAAAGCTTCACTCGGGGGACTGTTTTTT
CDR3aa: CATSKASLGGLFF
v_gene: TRBV15
d_gene: -
abundance: -
len: 13
j_gene: TRBJ1-4

CDR3nt: TGCGCCAGCAGCCCGTCCCCAGGGGACAGTGAGCAGTTCTTC
CDR3aa: CASSPSPGDSEQFF
v_gene: TRBV4-3
d_gene: TRBD1
abundance: -
len: 14
j_gene: TRBJ2-1

CDR3nt: TGTGCCAGCAGCCTAAGAGGGGACAGGGTTACTGAAAAACTGTTTTTT
CDR3aa: CASSLRGDRVTEKLFF
v_gene: TRBV9
d_gene: TRBD1
abundance: -
len: 16
j_gene: TRBJ1-4

CDR3nt: TGTGCCAGCAGCTTGCCCGGACAGGCTTCGGGCGAGCAGTACTTC
CDR3aa: CASSLPGQASGEQYF
v_gene: TRBV5-4
d_gene: TRBD1
abundance: -
len: 15
j_gene: TRBJ2-7

CDR3nt: TGCGCCAGCAGCCCCCTGGGGGGCTATGGCTACACCTTC
CDR3aa: CASSPLGGYGYTF
v_gene: TRBV5-1
d_gene: -
abundance: -
len: 13
j_gene: TRBJ1-2

CDR3nt: TGTGCCAGCAGCTTAGGGGACAGGAACTATGGCTACACCTTC
CDR3aa: CASSLGDRNYGYTF
v_gene: TRBV7-9
d_gene: TRBD1
abundance: -
len: 14
j_gene: TRBJ1-2

CDR3nt: TGCGCCAGCAGTGACTTTTATCAGCCCCAGCATTTT
CDR3aa: CASSDFYQPQHF
v_gene: TRBV10-2
d_gene: -
abundance: -
len: 12
j_gene: TRBJ1-5

CDR3nt: TGTGCCAGCAGCTTAGAACCGGGTAACGAGCAGTACTTC
CDR3aa: CASSLEPGNEQYF
v_gene: TRBV11-3
d_gene: -
abundance: -
len: 13
j_gene: TRBJ2-7

CDR3nt: TGTGCCAGCAGCTTGAGTCGGGACACTGAAGCTTTCTTT
CDR3aa: CASSLSRDTEAFF
v_gene: TRBV7-6
d_gene: -
abundance: -
len: 13
j_gene: TRBJ1-1

CDR3nt: TGTGCCAGCAGTGCCGGGACTAGCGGGGGGTTAGTCTACGAGCAGTACTTC
CDR3aa: CASSAGTSGGLVYEQYF
v_gene: TRBV6-1
d_gene: TRBD2
abundance: -
len: 17
j_gene: TRBJ2-7

CDR3nt: TGTGCCAGCAGTGAAAAGTCCTCGAATTCGGTCGAGCAGTACTTC
CDR3aa: CASSEKSSNSVEQYF
v_gene: TRBV6-1
d_gene: -
abundance: -
len: 15
j_gene: TRBJ2-7

CDR3nt: TGTGCCAGCAGCTTAGAGTACAGGGACACTGAAGCTTTCTTT
CDR3aa: CASSLEYRDTEAFF
v_gene: TRBV7-7
d_gene: -
abundance: -
len: 14
j_gene: TRBJ1-1

CDR3nt: TGTGCCAGCAGCGTAGTAGCGGACCCAGGAGATACGCAGTATTTT
CDR3aa: CASSVVADPGDTQYF
v_gene: TRBV9
d_gene: -
abundance: few
len: 15
j_gene: TRBJ2-3

CDR3nt: TGTGCCAGCAGTTCCATCGGGACTTCCTACGAGCAGTACTTC
CDR3aa: CASSSIGTSYEQYF
v_gene: TRBV27
d_gene: -
abundance: -
len: 14
j_gene: TRBJ2-7

CDR3nt: TGTGCCAGCAGCCCGGGACAAGGGCCCTACGAGCAGTACTTC
CDR3aa: CASSPGQGPYEQYF
v_gene: TRBV9
d_gene: -
abundance: -
len: 14
j_gene: TRBJ2-7

CDR3nt: TGTGCCAGCAGCCCCCGGGGAGGAGGAATTGAAAAACTGTTTTTT
CDR3aa: CASSPRGGGIEKLFF
v_gene: TRBV3-1/TRBV3-2
d_gene: -
abundance: -
len: 15
j_gene: TRBJ1-4

CDR3nt: TGTGCCAGCTCACCCCCCCCGAACACAGGGCAGCCCCAGCATTTT
CDR3aa: CASSPPPNTGQPQHF
v_gene: TRBV18
d_gene: -
abundance: -
len: 15
j_gene: TRBJ1-5

CDR3nt: TGTGCCAGTAGGCCCCGACAGGGCGGGGAGACCCAGTACTTC
CDR3aa: CASRPRQGGETQYF
v_gene: TRBV19
d_gene: TRBD1
abundance: -
len: 14
j_gene: TRBJ2-5

CDR3nt: TGTGCCAGCAGCGGCCAGGGGGAAGATGATGGCTACACCTTC
CDR3aa: CASSGQGEDDGYTF
v_gene: TRBV7-9
d_gene: TRBD1
abundance: -
len: 14
j_gene: TRBJ1-2

CDR3nt: TGTGCCAGCAGCGTAACAGGGAACTACGAGCAGTACTTC
CDR3aa: CASSVTGNYEQYF
v_gene: TRBV9
d_gene: -
abundance: -
len: 13
j_gene: TRBJ2-7

CDR3nt: TGTGCCAGCAGCAGACCGGGACAGGTCAACACTGAAGCTTTCTTT
CDR3aa: CASSRPGQVNTEAFF
v_gene: TRBV3-1/TRBV3-2
d_gene: TRBD1
abundance: -
len: 15
j_gene: TRBJ1-1

CDR3nt: TGTGCCAGCAGCTTAGCGGGTGACAGGGAGTCCCCCTACGAGCAGTACTTC
CDR3aa: CASSLAGDRESPYEQYF
v_gene: TRBV7-9
d_gene: TRBD1
abundance: -
len: 17
j_gene: TRBJ2-7

CDR3nt: TGTGCCATCAGTGAGCAGGCAGGGTCTAATTCACCCCTCCACTTT
CDR3aa: CAISEQAGSNSPLHF
v_gene: TRBV10-3
d_gene: -
abundance: -
len: 15
j_gene: TRBJ1-6